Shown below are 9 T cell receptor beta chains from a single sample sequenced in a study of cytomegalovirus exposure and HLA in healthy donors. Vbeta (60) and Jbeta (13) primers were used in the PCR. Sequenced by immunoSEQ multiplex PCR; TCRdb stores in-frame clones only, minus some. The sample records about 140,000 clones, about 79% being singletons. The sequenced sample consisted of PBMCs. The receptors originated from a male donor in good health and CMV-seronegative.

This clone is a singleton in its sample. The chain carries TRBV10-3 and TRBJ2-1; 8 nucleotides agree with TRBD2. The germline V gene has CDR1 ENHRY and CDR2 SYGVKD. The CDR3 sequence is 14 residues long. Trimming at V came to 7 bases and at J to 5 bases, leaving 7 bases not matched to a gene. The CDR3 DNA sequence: TGTGCCATCACTAGTACGGGAGGGGACAATGAGCAGTTCTTC. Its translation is CAITSTGGDNEQFF.

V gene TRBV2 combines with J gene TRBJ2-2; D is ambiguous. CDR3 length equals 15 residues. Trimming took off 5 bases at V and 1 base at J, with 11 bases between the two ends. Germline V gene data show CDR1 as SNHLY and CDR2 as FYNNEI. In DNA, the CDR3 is TGTGCCAGCAGTTCCGTGACAAAGAACACCGGGGAGCTGTTTTTT. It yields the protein CASSSVTKNTGELFF.

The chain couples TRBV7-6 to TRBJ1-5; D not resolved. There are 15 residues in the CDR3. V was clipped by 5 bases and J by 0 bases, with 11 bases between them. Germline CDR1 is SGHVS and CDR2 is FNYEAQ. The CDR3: CASSQALGSNQPQHF. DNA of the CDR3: TGTGCCAGCAGCCAGGCGTTGGGTAGCAATCAGCCCCAGCATTTT.

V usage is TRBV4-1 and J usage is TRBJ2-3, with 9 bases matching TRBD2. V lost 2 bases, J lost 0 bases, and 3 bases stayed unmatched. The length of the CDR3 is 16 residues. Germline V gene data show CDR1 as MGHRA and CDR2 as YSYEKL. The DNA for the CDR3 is TGCGCCAGCAGCCAAAGGCTAGCGGGAAGCACAGATACGCAGTATTTT. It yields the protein CASSQRLAGSTDTQYF.

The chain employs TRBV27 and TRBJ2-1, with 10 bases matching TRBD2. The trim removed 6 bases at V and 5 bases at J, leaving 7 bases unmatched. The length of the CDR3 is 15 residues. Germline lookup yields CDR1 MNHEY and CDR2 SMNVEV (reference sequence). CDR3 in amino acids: CASSRRLAGDNEQFF. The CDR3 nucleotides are TGTGCCAGCAGCCGTAGACTAGCGGGCGACAATGAGCAGTTCTTC.

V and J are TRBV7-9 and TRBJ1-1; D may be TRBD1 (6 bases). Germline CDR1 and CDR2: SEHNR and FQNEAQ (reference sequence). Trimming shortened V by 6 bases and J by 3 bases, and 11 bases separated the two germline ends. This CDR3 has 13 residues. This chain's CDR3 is CASSVQGDTEAFF. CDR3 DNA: TGTGCCAGCAGTGTACAGGGAGACACTGAAGCTTTCTTT.

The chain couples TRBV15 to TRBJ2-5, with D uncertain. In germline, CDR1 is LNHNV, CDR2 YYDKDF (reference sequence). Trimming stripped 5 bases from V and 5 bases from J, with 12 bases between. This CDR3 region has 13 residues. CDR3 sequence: CATSGSGWETQYF. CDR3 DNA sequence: TGTGCCACCAGCGGTTCCGGGTGGGAGACCCAGTACTTC.

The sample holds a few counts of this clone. The CDR3 DNA reads TGCGCCAGCAGCCAAGTCAGATATTCGAACTATGGCTACACCTTC. It specifies CASSQVRYSNYGYTF. The V call is TRBV4-1, the J call TRBJ1-2; D is ambiguous. Trimming stripped 1 base from V and 2 bases from J, with 11 bases between. The CDR3 sequence is 15 residues long. The germline gives CDR1 MGHRA, CDR2 YSYEKL.

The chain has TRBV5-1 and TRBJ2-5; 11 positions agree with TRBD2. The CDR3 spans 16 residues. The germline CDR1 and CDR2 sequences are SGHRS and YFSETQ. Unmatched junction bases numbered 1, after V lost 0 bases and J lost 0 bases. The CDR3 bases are TGCGCCAGCAGCTTGGTAGCGGGAGGGTACCAAGAGACCCAGTACTTC. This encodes CASSLVAGGYQETQYF.